A selection of T cell receptor beta chains follows, all from one sample in a study of cytomegalovirus exposure and HLA in healthy donors. Sequenced by immunoSEQ multiplex PCR; TCRdb stores in-frame clones only, minus some. Counted here are around 150,000 clones, around 90% occurring once; the ten biggest clones make up roughly 0.53%. Material for sequencing was PBMCs. Every receptor here comes from a middle-aged woman in good health and CMV-seronegative. Each CDR3 is given with its conserved first and last residue. A D gene is named only where the DNA matches it firmly. Size values are once, few and many counts, or a class for expanded clones, and some rows have none.

clone size,V gene,J gene,D gene,CDR3 DNA,CDR3 protein
NA,TRBV5-5,TRBJ2-7,NA,TGTGCCAGCAGCTCGCTTGTGGGGGACTCTTCCTACGAGCAGTACTTC,CASSSLVGDSSYEQYF
NA,TRBV6-5,TRBJ1-2,NA,TGTGCCAGCAGCCTACAGCCAGAACTCTATGGCTACACCTTC,CASSLQPELYGYTF
NA,TRBV28,TRBJ2-7,TRBD1,TGTGCCAGCAGTTTTGGGACAGGGGATTACGAGCAGTACTTC,CASSFGTGDYEQYF
NA,TRBV6-1,TRBJ1-2,NA,TGTGCCAGCAGTGAGTCCGGGAATAACTATGGCTACACCTTC,CASSESGNNYGYTF
NA,TRBV5-8,TRBJ2-2,TRBD1,TGTGCCAGCAGCTTAGGACAGGGATGGACCGGGGAGCTGTTTTTT,CASSLGQGWTGELFF
NA,TRBV27,TRBJ1-5,NA,TGTGCCAGCAGGCAACAGGCCTATAGCAATCAGCCCCAGCATTTT,CASRQQAYSNQPQHF
NA,TRBV15,TRBJ2-5,TRBD1,TGTGCCACCAGCGGACAGGGGGCCCTAGAGACCCAGTACTTC,CATSGQGALETQYF
NA,TRBV11-1,TRBJ1-5,NA,TGTGCCAGCAGCTCCTTAGGTGAGGGAGAACATCAGCCCCAGCATTTT,CASSSLGEGEHQPQHF
NA,TRBV27,TRBJ2-1,TRBD2,TGTGCCAGCAGTTTAACCCCTCCAGCGGGAGGGAAATACAATGAGCAGTTCTTC,CASSLTPPAGGKYNEQFF
NA,TRBV15,TRBJ1-5,TRBD1,TGTGCCACCAGCAGGGGTGGACAGGGAAGTCAGCCCCAGCATTTT,CATSRGGQGSQPQHF
once,TRBV28,TRBJ2-5,TRBD2,TGTGCCCACGCCGCGGGAGGGGAAGAGCAGTACTTC,CAHAAGGEEQYF